The 24 T cell receptor beta chains listed next were all sequenced from one sample in a study of regulatory T cells in long-lasting Graves disease. Time point given: newly diagnosed GD, antithyroid drugs for less than 3 months. PBMC-extracted RNA yielded the TCR library. Investigators prepared the TCR beta libraries by applying iRepertoire HTBI primers and Arm-PCR of CDR3 regions. TCRdb processed the multiplex PCR reads anew with MiXCR; each CDR3 protein has one entry. The sample has roughly 400,000 distinct CDR3 sequences, about 15% seen once. A further study also used this sample, focusing on T cells in Graves' hyperthyroidism and ophthalmopathy.

Specimen: peripheral blood mononuclear cells (PBMCs), collected at new diagnosis, from a patient treated with antithyroid drugs. The receptors here all came from a woman between 18 and 29 years old with Graves disease.

This clonotype was recorded many times. The V call is TRBV6-5, the J call TRBJ2-5, with TRBD2 matching over 7 bases. Germline CDR1 and CDR2: MNHEY and SVGAGI. This CDR3 is built from 15 residues. V was pared by 2 bases and J by 1 base, with 4 bases of the junction left unmatched. CDR3 nucleotide sequence: TGTGCCAGCAGTTACCGAGGGACTACCCAAGAGACCCAGTACTTC. Protein sequence: CASSYRGTTQETQYF.

This clonotype was observed many times. This chain links TRBV30 with TRBJ2-5; 7 positions match TRBD1. The end of the DNA aligns better with TRBJ2-1, so the J call may be wrong. The CDR3 has 13 amino acids. Germline assignment: CDR1 GTSNPN and CDR2 SVGIG (reference sequence). The CDR3 spells CAWRVQGSGEQFF. In nucleotides, the CDR3 is TGTGCCTGGAGGGTACAGGGGTCCGGTGAGCAGTTCTTC.

This clonotype came up many times. The chain has TRBV12-3 or TRBV12-4 and TRBJ1-5, with D unresolved. Trimming took off 4 bases at V and 5 bases at J, with 18 bases between the two ends. The length of the CDR3 is 16 residues. The CDR3, as DNA: TGTGCCAGCAGTTCCCCAATCGACACCCCGGATCAGCCCCAGCATTTT. Translating it yields CASSSPIDTPDQPQHF.

The sample holds a few counts of this clonotype. The chain couples TRBV16 to TRBJ2-6; TRBD1 matches 8 bases. The CDR3 has 17 amino acids. Germline V gives CDR1 KGHSY, CDR2 FQNENV. Germline trimming cut 1 base from V and 2 bases from J; bases unmatched to any gene: 4. The CDR3 DNA reads TGTGCCAGCAGCCAATTGACAGGGGCTGCTGGGGCCAACGTCCTGACTTTC. Translating it yields CASSQLTGAAGANVLTF.

This clonotype was recorded at least ten times. The CDR3 DNA reads TGCGCCAGCAGCTGGACAGAGAGCACAGATACGCAGTATTTT. Protein sequence: CASSWTESTDTQYF. The chain uses TRBV4-1 and TRBJ2-3; maybe TRBD1 (6 bases). CDR1 MGHRA and CDR2 YSYEKL come from the germline V gene. Deletions cut 5 bases from V and 0 bases from J, with 9 bases between. There are 14 residues in the CDR3.

There are many counts of this clonotype. J is TRBJ1-1 and V is TRBV2; 8 bases line up with TRBD1. Per the germline V gene, CDR1 is SNHLY and CDR2 is FYNNEI. The CDR3 spans 15 residues. V trimming: 5 bases; J trimming: 11 bases; junction bases outside the gene matches: 16. CDR3 DNA: TGTGCCAGCAGTTCACCGGGACAGGACCGCCTAATGGCTTTCTTT. This encodes CASSSPGQDRLMAFF. The whole variable domain, remainder taken from reference TRBV2 and TRBJ1-1, is EPEVTQTPSHQVTQMGQEVILRCVPISNHLYFYWYRQILGQKVEFLVSFYNNEISEKSEIFDDQFSVERPDGSNFTLKIRSTKLEDSAMYFCASSSPGQDRLMAFFGQGTRLTVV.

This clonotype was recorded a few times. The chain uses TRBV20-1 and TRBJ2-1, with TRBD2 identical over 14 bases. J gave up 1 base and V 6 bases, and 8 bases lay outside the gene matches. This CDR3 has 17 residues. The germline CDR1 and CDR2 sequences are DFQATT and SNEGSKA (reference sequence). Here the CDR3 DNA reads TGCAGTGCGTTGACTAGCGGGAGGGCCTGGTCCTACAATGAGCAGTTCTTC. Protein: CSALTSGRAWSYNEQFF.

V and J are TRBV7-9 and TRBJ2-3; D uncertain. Trimming took off 6 bases at V and 5 bases at J, with 12 bases between the two ends. The CDR3 runs to 13 residues. CDR1 and CDR2 from the germline V gene are SEHNR and FQNEAQ (reference sequence). The CDR3 spells CASSDFPLDTQYF. The DNA of the CDR3 is TGTGCCAGCAGTGACTTTCCTCTAGATACGCAGTATTTT.

V gene TRBV20-1 combines with J gene TRBJ2-7; 8 nucleotides align to TRBD2. The length of the CDR3 is 14 residues. Germline V gene sequence: CDR1 DFQATT, CDR2 SNEGSKA (reference sequence). V was clipped by 2 bases and J by 4 bases; unmatched bases: 7. This chain's CDR3 is CSARWLAGPYEQYF. As DNA, the CDR3 is TGCAGTGCTAGATGGCTAGCGGGCCCTTACGAGCAGTACTTC.

Only a few counts were recorded for this clonotype. This sequence joins TRBV5-6 and TRBJ1-1; no clear D. The germline gives CDR1 SGHDT, CDR2 YYEEEE. The ends were cut back, 5 bases at V and 9 bases at J, with 17 bases in the middle. The CDR3 contains 13 residues. The CDR3: CASRPTAGRKAFF. CDR3 nucleotide sequence: TGTGCCAGCAGACCCACAGCGGGAAGAAAAGCTTTCTTT.

In its sample, this clonotype was seen many times. In DNA form, the CDR3 reads TGTGCCAGCAGCTTAGAGGGGGGGCAGTATTTT. This translates into CASSLEGGQYF. The V gene is TRBV7-2, the J gene TRBJ2-3, with D perhaps matching TRBD1 or TRBD2 (6 bases each). This CDR3 has 11 amino acids. Germline V gives CDR1 SGHTA, CDR2 FQGNSA. V shed 1 base and J shed 11 bases, with 7 bases lying between them.

This clonotype was detected many times. The chain couples TRBV20-1 to TRBJ2-7, with a tentative D call TRBD2 (5 bases). V was clipped by 6 bases and J by 6 bases, with 15 bases between them. The CDR3 extends over 12 amino acids. CDR1 and CDR2 (germline): DFQATT, SNEGSKA (reference sequence). CDR3 nucleotides: TGCAGTGCCGCGACGGGAACCTCCGAGCAGTACTTC. Amino acids: CSAATGTSEQYF.

This clonotype was seen more than once but under ten times. The chain carries TRBV12-3 or TRBV12-4 and TRBJ2-7, with a possible D match to TRBD2 (5 bases). Trimming shortened V by 6 bases and J by 9 bases, and 18 bases separated the two germline ends. The CDR3 is 13 residues long. CDR3 DNA: TGTGCCAGCAGCCGGGGTGGGATACGAGGGCAGTACTTC. Protein product: CASSRGGIRGQYF.

This clonotype was seen many times. The chain recombines TRBV6-2 or TRBV6-3 with TRBJ2-5; possible D gene TRBD1, 5 bases. Germline assignment: CDR1 MNHEY and CDR2 SVGEGT. CDR3 length: 14 residues. The germline V and J ends were trimmed by 2 bases and 8 bases, with 15 bases remaining between them. DNA for the CDR3: TGTGCCAGCAGTTACGTGGGCCCTCAGGGAACCCAGTACTTC. It yields the protein CASSYVGPQGTQYF.

The V gene is TRBV19, the J gene TRBJ2-3; no definite D call. Germline assignment: CDR1 LNHDA and CDR2 SQIVND (reference sequence). The CDR3 contains 15 residues. Trimming stripped 0 bases from V and 6 bases from J, with 13 bases between. CDR3 amino acids: CASSIDGGGPDTQYF. The CDR3 DNA follows: TGTGCCAGTAGTATAGATGGTGGCGGCCCGGATACGCAGTATTTT.

CDR3 sequence reads: CASSGTGVNEQYF. CDR3 DNA sequence: TGTGCCAGCAGCGGGACAGGGGTCAACGAGCAGTACTTC. This sequence joins TRBV6-2 or TRBV6-3 and TRBJ2-7; 10 bases are shared with TRBD1. With 6 bases clipped from V and 5 bases from J, the junction kept 4 bases outside the gene matches. CDR1 is MNHEY and CDR2 is SVGEGT in the germline V gene. CDR3 size: 13 residues.

This clonotype has a count of ten or more. The rearrangement joins TRBV30 to TRBJ2-1, with D unclear. Germline V gene data show CDR1 as GTSNPN and CDR2 as SVGIG (reference sequence). This CDR3 comprises 11 residues. V was shortened by 4 bases and J by 7 bases, with 8 bases between the two germline ends. CDR3 protein: CAWTGANEQFF. The DNA for the CDR3 is TGTGCCTGGACAGGAGCAAATGAGCAGTTCTTC.

This clonotype was observed a handful of times. The chain uses TRBV11-2 and TRBJ2-7; weak D call: TRBD1 (6 bases). The ends were cut back, 0 bases at V and 3 bases at J, with 12 bases in the middle. In germline, CDR1 is SGHAT, CDR2 FQNNGV. This CDR3 spans 15 amino acids. The CDR3 sequence: CASSLESGDLYEQYF. CDR3 bases: TGTGCCAGCAGCTTAGAGTCAGGGGACCTCTACGAGCAGTACTTC.

The table lists this clonotype with many counts. The V call is TRBV28, the J call TRBJ2-4, with 7 bases identical to TRBD1. With V trimmed by 4 bases and J by 6 bases, 6 bases remained unmatched. From germline, CDR1 is MDHEN and CDR2 SYDVKM. This CDR3 spans 14 amino acids. This chain's CDR3 is CASSSTGMLNIQYF. The CDR3 DNA sequence: TGTGCCAGCAGTTCGACAGGGATGCTAAACATTCAGTACTTC.

Remarks on this clonotype: This may stem from a read error, because a much larger clone lies one nucleotide away. The chain employs TRBV6-6 and TRBJ2-7; no clear D. Trimming left V 0 bases short and J 7 bases short, with 13 bases between. Germline-derived CDR1 and CDR2 are MNHNY and SVGAGI (reference sequence). The CDR3 extends over 14 amino acids. CDR3 bases: TGTGCCAGCAGTTACTCGTTGGGTTACAATGAGCAGTACTTC. This translates into CASSYSLGYNEQYF.

The chain joins TRBV2 to TRBJ2-1; 14 nucleotides align to TRBD2. The V and J ends lost 6 bases and 10 bases, in that order; junction bases with no gene match: 11. CDR1 is SNHLY and CDR2 is FYNNEI in the germline V gene. The CDR3 spans 16 residues. CDR3 amino acids: CASSRLAGGPGSEQFF. Written as DNA, the CDR3 is TGTGCCAGCAGCAGACTAGCGGGAGGGCCGGGAAGCGAGCAGTTCTTC.

The table lists this clonotype with a few counts. The rearrangement links TRBV9 to TRBJ1-3; no firm D call. From germline, CDR1 is SGDLS and CDR2 YYNGEE. The CDR3 has 18 residues. V lost 0 bases to trimming and J lost 2 bases, with 18 bases between them. This CDR3 is CASSVDLGIRQPGNTIYF. CDR3 DNA: TGTGCCAGCAGCGTAGATTTGGGGATACGGCAGCCTGGAAACACCATATATTTT.

This clonotype was found once. The chain combines TRBV7-2 with TRBJ2-1; D not certain. Germline assignment: CDR1 SGHTA and CDR2 FQGNSA. This CDR3 has 15 amino acids. V shed 1 base and J shed 7 bases, with 14 bases lying between them. The DNA of the CDR3 is TGTGCCAGCAGCTTAGAAACTGGCCTTTGGAATGAGCAGTTCTTC. It is translated as CASSLETGLWNEQFF.

Only a few counts were recorded for this clonotype. The chain recombines TRBV29-1 with TRBJ2-3; D is tentatively TRBD1 or TRBD2 (6 bases each). CDR3 size: 16 residues. Trimming left V 2 bases short and J 4 bases short, with 19 bases between. Germline-derived CDR1 and CDR2 are SQVTM and ANQGSEA. CDR3 region: CSVESGGHIVADTQYF. As DNA, the CDR3 is TGCAGCGTTGAATCCGGGGGCCATATTGTTGCAGATACGCAGTATTTT.